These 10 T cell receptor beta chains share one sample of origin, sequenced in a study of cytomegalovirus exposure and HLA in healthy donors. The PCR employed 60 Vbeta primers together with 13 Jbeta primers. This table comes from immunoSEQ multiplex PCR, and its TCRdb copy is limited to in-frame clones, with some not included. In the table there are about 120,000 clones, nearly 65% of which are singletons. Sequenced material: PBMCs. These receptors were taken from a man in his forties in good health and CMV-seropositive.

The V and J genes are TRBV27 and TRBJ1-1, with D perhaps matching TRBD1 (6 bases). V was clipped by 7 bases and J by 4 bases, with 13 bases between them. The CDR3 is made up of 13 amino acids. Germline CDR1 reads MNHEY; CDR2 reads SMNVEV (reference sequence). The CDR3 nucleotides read TGTGCCAGCACCCCAGGGGCCAGCACTGAAGCTTTCTTT. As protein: CASTPGASTEAFF.

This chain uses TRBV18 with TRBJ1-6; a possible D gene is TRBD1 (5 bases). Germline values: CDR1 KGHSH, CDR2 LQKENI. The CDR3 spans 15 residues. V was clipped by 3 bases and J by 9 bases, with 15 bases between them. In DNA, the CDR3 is TGTGCCAGCTCACCTCCCGCCCTTCAGGGTTCACCCCTCCACTTT. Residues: CASSPPALQGSPLHF.

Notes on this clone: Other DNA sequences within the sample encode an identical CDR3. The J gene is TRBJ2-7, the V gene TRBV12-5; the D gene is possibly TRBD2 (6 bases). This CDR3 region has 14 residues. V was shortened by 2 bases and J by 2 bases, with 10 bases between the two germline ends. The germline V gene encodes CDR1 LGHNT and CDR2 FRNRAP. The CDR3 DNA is TGTGCTAGTGGTTTGATGGGGGGACCCTACGAGCAGTACTTC. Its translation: CASGLMGGPYEQYF. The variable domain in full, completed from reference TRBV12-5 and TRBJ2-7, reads DARVTQTPRHKVTEMGQEVTMRCQPILGHNTVFWYRQTMMQGLELLAYFRNRAPLDDSGMPKDRFSAEMPDATLATLKIQPSEPRDSAVYFCASGLMGGPYEQYFGPGTRLTVT.

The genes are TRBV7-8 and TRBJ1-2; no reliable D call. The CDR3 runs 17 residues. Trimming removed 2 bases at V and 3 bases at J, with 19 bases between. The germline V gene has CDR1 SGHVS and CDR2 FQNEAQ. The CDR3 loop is CASSLLENSRVYYGYTF. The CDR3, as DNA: TGTGCCAGCAGCTTACTTGAGAACAGTCGAGTGTACTATGGCTACACCTTC.

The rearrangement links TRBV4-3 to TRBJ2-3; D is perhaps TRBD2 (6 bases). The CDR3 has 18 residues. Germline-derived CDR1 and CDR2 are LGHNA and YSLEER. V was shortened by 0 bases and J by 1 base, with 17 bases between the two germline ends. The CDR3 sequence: CASSQETGEVRGTDTQYF. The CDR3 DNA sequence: TGCGCCAGCAGCCAAGAGACGGGAGAGGTGAGAGGCACAGATACGCAGTATTTT.

For the CDR3, the DNA is TGTGCCAGCAGTTACTCGATGGAGTTTGGCTACACCTTC. Protein product: CASSYSMEFGYTF. J is TRBJ1-2 and V is TRBV6-5, with D unclear. The CDR3 spans 13 residues. Germline assignment: CDR1 MNHEY and CDR2 SVGAGI. The germline V and J ends were trimmed by 0 bases and 7 bases, with 9 bases remaining between them.

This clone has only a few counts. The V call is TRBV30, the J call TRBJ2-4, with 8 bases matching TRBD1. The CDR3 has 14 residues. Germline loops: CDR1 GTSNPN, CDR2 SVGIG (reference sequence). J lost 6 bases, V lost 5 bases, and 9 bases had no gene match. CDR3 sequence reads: CAWANDRGRNIQYF. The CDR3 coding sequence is TGTGCCTGGGCAAACGACAGGGGTCGAAACATTCAGTACTTC.

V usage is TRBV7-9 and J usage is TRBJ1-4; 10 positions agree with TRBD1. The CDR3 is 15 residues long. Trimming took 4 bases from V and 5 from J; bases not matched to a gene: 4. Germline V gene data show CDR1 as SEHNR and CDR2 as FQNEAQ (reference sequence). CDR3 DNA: TGTGCCAGCAGCTCCCGACAGGGGGCGAATGAAAAACTGTTTTTT. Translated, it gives CASSSRQGANEKLFF.

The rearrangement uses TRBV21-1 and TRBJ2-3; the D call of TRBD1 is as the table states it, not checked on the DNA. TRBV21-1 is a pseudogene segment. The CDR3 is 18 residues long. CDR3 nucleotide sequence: TGTGCCAGCAGCAGAACTGAGTACGGATCCGTGGGCCAAGATACGCAGTATTTT. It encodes CASSRTEYGSVGQDTQYF.

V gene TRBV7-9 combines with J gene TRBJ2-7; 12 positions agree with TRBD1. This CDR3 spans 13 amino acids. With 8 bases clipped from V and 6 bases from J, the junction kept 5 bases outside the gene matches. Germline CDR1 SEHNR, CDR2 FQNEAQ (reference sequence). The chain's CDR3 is CASPGTGGLEQYF. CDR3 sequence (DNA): TGTGCCAGCCCCGGGACAGGGGGCCTCGAGCAGTACTTC.